The 31 T cell receptor beta chains below all came from one sample that was sequenced in a study of shared clonotypes between healthy human individuals. Sequencing was performed with immunoSEQ multiplex PCR; in TCRdb, only in-frame clones are kept and a portion is missing. The profile shows about 680,000 clones, around 78% of them singletons. Specimen: memory CD4+ T cells sorted from blood. The subset: CD45RA-negative fraction. The receptors originated from a woman aged 25 to 39 in good health.

The V call is TRBV11-2, the J call TRBJ2-1, with D perhaps TRBD1 or TRBD2 (5 bases each). The CDR3 runs 17 residues. CDR1 and CDR2 (germline): SGHAT, FQNNGV. The ends were cut back, 4 bases at V and 7 bases at J, with 23 bases in the middle. CDR3 sequence reads: CASSSGLGGLWGNEQFF. For the CDR3, the DNA is TGTGCCAGCAGCTCGGGGTTAGGCGGTCTCTGGGGGAATGAGCAGTTCTTC.

J is TRBJ1-2 and V is TRBV21-1; the D call TRBD1 from the table was never checked on the DNA. TRBV21-1 is tagged as a pseudogene. This CDR3 has 14 amino acids. The DNA of the CDR3 is TGTGCCAGCAGCAAAATAACAGGGAACTATGGCTACACCTTC. Protein: CASSKITGNYGYTF.

This clone occurred a few times. This chain links TRBV10-2 with TRBJ2-1, with TRBD2 matching 8 bases. Germline trimming cut 5 bases from V and 5 bases from J; bases unmatched to any gene: 2. CDR1 and CDR2 from the germline V gene are WSHSY and SAAADI. The CDR3 contains 13 residues. The CDR3 loop is CASSSGSNNEQFF. The CDR3 DNA follows: TGCGCCAGCAGTAGCGGGAGCAACAATGAGCAGTTCTTC.

The J gene is TRBJ2-2, the V gene TRBV28; no reliable D call. CDR3 length: 15 amino acids. V gave up 3 bases and J gave up 0 bases, with 8 bases separating them. Germline CDR1 reads MDHEN; CDR2 reads SYDVKM. CDR3: CASSLDGANTGELFF. In nucleotides, the CDR3 is TGTGCCAGCAGTTTGGACGGCGCGAACACCGGGGAGCTGTTTTTT. Full variable domain (rest looked up from reference TRBV28 and TRBJ2-2): DVKVTQSSRYLVKRTGEKVFLECVQDMDHENMFWYRQDPGLGLRLIYFSYDVKMKEKGDIPEGYSVSREKKERFSLILESASTNQTSMYLCASSLDGANTGELFFGEGSRLTVL.

The rearrangement links TRBV5-8 to TRBJ2-5; D gene uncertain. Looked up from germline, CDR1 is SGHTS and CDR2 is YDEGEE. CDR3 size: 11 residues. The V end lost 5 bases, the J end lost 5 bases, and 7 bases lay between the germline ends. The CDR3 loop reads CASSMTETQYF. For the CDR3, the DNA is TGTGCCAGCAGTATGACGGAGACCCAGTACTTC. Variable domain in full (rest from reference TRBV5-8 and TRBJ2-5): EAGVTQSPTHLIKTRGQQATLRCSPISGHTSVYWYQQALGLGLQFLLWYDEGEERNRGNFPPRFSGRQFPNYSSELNVNALELEDSALYLCASSMTETQYFGPGTRLLVL.

V and J are TRBV4-1 and TRBJ2-1; tentative D call: TRBD1 (5 bases). Germline loops: CDR1 MGHRA, CDR2 YSYEKL. The CDR3 spans 14 residues. V dropped 2 bases and J dropped 6 bases, with 11 bases sitting between them. The CDR3 DNA reads as TGCGCCAGCAGCCAAATAGGGGTAGGCAATGAGCAGTTCTTC. Translation gives CASSQIGVGNEQFF.

There are a few counts of this clone. The V and J genes are TRBV7-9 and TRBJ1-4; D call uncertain. Germline V gives CDR1 SEHNR, CDR2 FQNEAQ (reference sequence). V shed 7 bases and J shed 8 bases, with 8 bases lying between them. The CDR3 has 11 residues. The DNA of the CDR3 is TGTGCCAGCACCCCAGGCGAAAAACTGTTTTTT. It yields the protein CASTPGEKLFF.

This chain connects TRBV27 to TRBJ2-7; 8 bases align to TRBD2. Germline V gene data show CDR1 as MNHEY and CDR2 as SMNVEV (reference sequence). V was clipped by 7 bases and J by 3 bases; unmatched bases: 20. The CDR3 consists of 18 residues. The CDR3 protein is CASNLGKSGGPRGYEQYF. DNA for the CDR3: TGTGCCAGCAACCTGGGGAAATCGGGAGGGCCGAGGGGCTACGAGCAGTACTTC.

This clone is deemed medium-sized. V is TRBV29-1 and J is TRBJ2-5, with 7 bases that match TRBD2. Trimming cost V 3 bases and J 5 bases; bases outside gene matches: 15. CDR3 length equals 16 residues. CDR1 is SQVTM, CDR2 ANQGSEA, per germline. CDR3 sequence reads: CSVDQQETGTTETQYF. For the CDR3, the DNA is TGCAGCGTTGACCAACAGGAGACCGGGACTACTGAGACCCAGTACTTC. Supplemented by reference TRBV29-1 and TRBJ2-5, the full variable domain reads SAVISQKPSRDICQRGTSLTIQCQVDSQVTMMFWYRQQPGQSLTLIATANQGSEATYESGFVIDKFPISRPNLTFSTLTVSNMSPEDSSIYLCSVDQQETGTTETQYFGPGTRLLVL.

The chain employs TRBV15 and TRBJ2-2, with a tentative D call TRBD2 (5 bases). CDR3 size: 16 residues. The ends were cut back, 0 bases at V and 4 bases at J, with 12 bases in the middle. Germline V CDR1 and CDR2: LNHNV, YYDKDF (reference sequence). CDR3 protein: CATSRELTSPTGELFF. The CDR3 DNA is TGTGCCACCAGCAGAGAGTTAACTAGTCCCACCGGGGAGCTGTTTTTT.

The J gene is TRBJ2-7, the V gene TRBV14; 10 positions match TRBD2. Germline values: CDR1 SGHDN, CDR2 FVKESK. After removal of 3 bases from V and 7 bases from J, the junction contained 27 bases not matched to a gene. CDR3 size: 21 residues. CDR3 nucleotides: TGTGCCAGCAGCCATGACCTTGGCCGGGGTATAAGCGGGAGGGTCCCCTGGGAGCAGTACTTC. Translated: CASSHDLGRGISGRVPWEQYF. The full variable domain, with the rest looked up from reference TRBV14 and TRBJ2-7, is EAGVTQFPSHSVIEKGQTVTLRCDPISGHDNLYWYRRVMGKEIKFLLHFVKESKQDESGMPNNRFLAERTGGTYSTLKVQPAELEDSGVYFCASSHDLGRGISGRVPWEQYFGPGTRLTVT.

J is TRBJ2-1 and V is TRBV6-4; 7 bases line up with TRBD1. The germline V gene encodes CDR1 MRHNA and CDR2 SNTAGT. J was trimmed by 5 bases and V by 0 bases; bases with no gene match: 4. CDR3 length: 15 amino acids. The CDR3 reads CASSDSIGGHNEQFF. CDR3 in DNA: TGTGCCAGCAGTGACTCGATAGGGGGCCACAATGAGCAGTTCTTC.

Of note for this clone: This CDR3 is also generated by other DNA sequences in the sample. The V and J genes are TRBV7-9 and TRBJ2-1, with TRBD2 identical over 7 bases. V lost 5 bases and J lost 2; bases outside the gene matches: 9. This CDR3 has 16 residues. Germline loops: CDR1 SEHNR, CDR2 FQNEAQ (reference sequence). The chain's CDR3 is CASSPRGGSAYNEQFF. The CDR3 DNA follows: TGTGCCAGCAGCCCTAGAGGCGGGAGCGCCTACAATGAGCAGTTCTTC. The whole variable domain, filled in from reference TRBV7-9 and TRBJ2-1, reads DTGVSQNPRHKITKRGQNVTFRCDPISEHNRLYWYRQTLGQGPEFLTYFQNEAQLEKSRLLSDRFSAERPKGSFSTLEIQRTEQGDSAMYLCASSPRGGSAYNEQFFGPGTRLTVL.

The chain uses TRBV18 and TRBJ2-2; perhaps TRBD1 as D (5 bases). CDR3 length equals 15 residues. Looked up from germline, CDR1 is KGHSH and CDR2 is LQKENI. The ends were cut back, 0 bases at V and 7 bases at J, with 12 bases in the middle. Here the CDR3 reads CASSPPAGFDGELFF. CDR3 DNA: TGTGCCAGCTCACCACCGGCAGGGTTCGACGGGGAGCTGTTTTTT.

Turning to this clone: The same CDR3 is also encoded by other DNA sequences in this sample. This rearrangement joins TRBV27 to TRBJ1-3; D is uncertain. Trimming took off 5 bases at V and 0 bases at J, with 5 bases between the two ends. This CDR3 contains 13 residues. CDR1 and CDR2 from the germline V gene are MNHEY and SMNVEV (reference sequence). DNA of the CDR3: TGTGCCAGCAGTCTTAACTCTGGAAACACCATATATTTT. It encodes CASSLNSGNTIYF.

This sequence joins TRBV25-1 and TRBJ2-7; TRBD1 aligns across 9 bases. The CDR3 length is 15 residues. Trimming at V came to 1 base and at J to 3 bases, leaving 4 bases not matched to a gene. From germline, CDR1 is MGHDK and CDR2 SYGVNS. The CDR3, as DNA: TGTGCCAGCAGTGAATCACAGGGGGCAATCTACGAGCAGTACTTC. Translation: CASSESQGAIYEQYF.

With respect to this clone: The sample contains more than one DNA sequence encoding this CDR3. The chain combines TRBV5-1 with TRBJ2-1; TRBD2 is a possible D gene (6 bases). V gave up 3 bases and J gave up 4 bases, with 11 bases separating them. From germline, CDR1 is SGHRS and CDR2 YFSETQ. The CDR3 is made up of 14 amino acids. The CDR3 nucleotides read TGCGCCAGCAGCTCCGGGACTCTGTACAATGAGCAGTTCTTC. Residues: CASSSGTLYNEQFF.

The rearrangement joins TRBV9 to TRBJ2-3, with 9 nucleotides matching TRBD1. Trimming removed 7 bases from V and 0 bases from J; junction bases left unmatched: 3. Germline V lookup: CDR1 SGDLS, CDR2 YYNGEE. The CDR3 runs 14 residues. DNA for the CDR3: TGTGCCAGCGACAGGGGGGCCAGCACAGATACGCAGTATTTT. Residues: CASDRGASTDTQYF.

The rearrangement links TRBV19 to TRBJ2-2; a possible D gene is TRBD1 (5 bases). Germline CDR1 LNHDA, CDR2 SQIVND (reference sequence). The CDR3 extends over 15 amino acids. With 8 bases removed from V and 1 base from J, the gap between germline ends came to 14 bases. As DNA, the CDR3 is TGTGCCAGTGGGAAAGACAGCTTGAACACCGGGGAGCTGTTTTTT. It is translated as CASGKDSLNTGELFF.

This chain links TRBV7-6 with TRBJ2-1; 7 positions agree with TRBD2. The CDR3 has 16 residues. From germline, CDR1 is SGHVS and CDR2 FNYEAQ. Germline trimming cut 5 bases from V and 0 bases from J; bases unmatched to any gene: 7. CDR3 protein: CASSASGLSSYNEQFF. As DNA, the CDR3 is TGTGCCAGCAGCGCTAGCGGCCTTAGCTCCTACAATGAGCAGTTCTTC.

This clone was counted ten times or more. As DNA, the CDR3 is TGTGCCAGCAGCCAAGAACGGGGGGTCAACTACGAGCAGTACTTC. Translation: CASSQERGVNYEQYF. The V and J genes are TRBV4-2 and TRBJ2-7; 7 nucleotides match TRBD2. Germline values: CDR1 LGHNA, CDR2 YNFKEQ. CDR3 length: 15 amino acids. V was pared by 0 bases and J by 3 bases, with 5 bases of the junction left unmatched.

The chain combines TRBV6-1 with TRBJ1-3, with D perhaps TRBD1 (5 bases). V lost 4 bases and J lost 0, with 10 bases in between. The germline V gene has CDR1 MNHNS and CDR2 SASEGT. This CDR3 has 15 residues. The CDR3 DNA follows: TGTGCCAGCAGTGGACGGGACTTCTCTGGAAACACCATATATTTT. This gives the protein CASSGRDFSGNTIYF.

This chain links TRBV5-1 with TRBJ2-3, with D perhaps TRBD2 (5 bases). V dropped 0 bases and J dropped 4 bases, with 12 bases sitting between them. CDR3 length: 15 amino acids. The germline V gene has CDR1 SGHRS and CDR2 YFSETQ. The CDR3 reads CASSLAGPSPDTQYF. The CDR3 DNA sequence: TGCGCCAGCAGCTTGGCAGGTCCTAGCCCAGATACGCAGTATTTT.

This chain connects TRBV11-3 to TRBJ1-2, with D tentatively TRBD1 (6 bases). The germline V gene encodes CDR1 SGHNT and CDR2 YENEEA. The CDR3 totals 13 residues. Deletions cut 10 bases from V and 7 bases from J, with 19 bases between. Here the CDR3 reads CATSRGASGGYTF. DNA for the CDR3: TGTGCCACGTCCAGGGGAGCGTCCGGTGGCTACACCTTC. Full variable domain (outside the CDR3, taken from reference TRBV11-3 and TRBJ1-2): EAGVVQSPRYKIIEKKQPVAFWCNPISGHNTLYWYLQNLGQGPELLIRYENEEAVDDSQLPKDRFSAERLKGVDSTLKIQPAELGDSAVYLCATSRGASGGYTFGSGTRLTVV.

This clone has only a few counts. V and J are TRBV6-4 and TRBJ2-3; possible D gene TRBD2, 7 bases. Per the germline V gene, CDR1 is MRHNA and CDR2 is SNTAGT. The CDR3 contains 15 residues. Deletions cut 3 bases from V and 2 bases from J, with 12 bases between. The chain's CDR3 is CASSEGGGDTDTQYF. CDR3 in DNA: TGTGCCAGCAGTGAAGGGGGAGGGGACACAGATACGCAGTATTTT.

The V gene is TRBV11-2, the J gene TRBJ2-1, with 12 positions matching TRBD2. From germline, CDR1 is SGHAT and CDR2 FQNNGV. The CDR3 covers 17 residues. V shed 0 bases and J 3 bases; nucleotides not matched to a gene: 3. Written as DNA, the CDR3 is TGTGCCAGCAGCTTAGAAACGGGACTAGCGGGCTACAATGAGCAGTTCTTC. Its protein is CASSLETGLAGYNEQFF.

J is TRBJ2-7 and V is TRBV5-6, with a weak D call TRBD2 (5 bases). The CDR3 contains 14 residues. The germline V gene encodes CDR1 SGHDT and CDR2 YYEEEE. Trimming pared 0 bases from V and 2 bases from J, leaving 9 bases between. CDR3 DNA: TGTGCCAGCAGCTTGGATTTACTAGCCTACGAGCAGTACTTC. This translates into CASSLDLLAYEQYF.

The genes are TRBV5-1 and TRBJ2-7; D unresolved. Germline V gene lookup returns CDR1 SGHRS and CDR2 YFSETQ. V dropped 4 bases and J dropped 0 bases, with 11 bases sitting between them. The CDR3 totals 14 residues. This CDR3 reads CASSLQALSYEQYF. CDR3 sequence (DNA): TGCGCCAGCAGCCTTCAGGCCCTCTCCTACGAGCAGTACTTC.

The chain couples TRBV28 to TRBJ1-2; 7 nucleotides align to TRBD1. CDR3 length equals 15 residues. CDR1 is MDHEN and CDR2 is SYDVKM in the germline V gene. Unmatched junction bases numbered 14, after V lost 5 bases and J lost 8 bases. The CDR3 DNA reads TGTGCCAGCAGTAGGGTTGGGCAGGGGGTTACGGGCTACACCTTC. Translation: CASSRVGQGVTGYTF.

The genes are TRBV5-1 and TRBJ2-1; 8 bases map to TRBD1. V shed 3 bases and J 9 bases; nucleotides not matched to a gene: 5. Germline lookup yields CDR1 SGHRS and CDR2 YFSETQ. The CDR3 has 13 residues. The CDR3 nucleotides read TGCGCCAGCAGCTCAAGACAGGGGAGTGAGCAGTTCTTC. Protein product: CASSSRQGSEQFF.

The V call is TRBV30, the J call TRBJ1-5; D not certain. The germline gives CDR1 GTSNPN, CDR2 SVGIG (reference sequence). The CDR3 runs 15 residues. V gave up 4 bases and J gave up 2 bases, with 15 bases separating them. The CDR3 DNA reads TGTGCCTGGACCCGGGGTGGGAAGGGCAATCAGCCCCAGCATTTT. It yields the protein CAWTRGGKGNQPQHF.